These 19 T cell receptor beta chains came from one sample sequenced in a study of blood T cell repertoires in COVID-19. Sequencing used immunoSEQ multiplex PCR; TCRdb keeps in-frame clones, though not all of them. The sample yields around 190,000 clones, 80% to 90% seen once. The specimen was peripheral blood. The receptors come from a man aged 18 to 35 who had recovered from COVID-19.

The chain carries TRBV19 and TRBJ1-6, with TRBD1 matching over 9 bases. Looked up from germline, CDR1 is LNHDA and CDR2 is SQIVND (reference sequence). Losses at the gene ends were 3 bases for V and 9 bases for J; bases not matched to a gene: 6. CDR3 length: 15 residues. The CDR3 spells CASSIVQGAGSPLHF. CDR3 coding DNA: TGTGCCAGTAGTATCGTACAGGGGGCAGGTTCACCCCTCCACTTT.

This clone was seen a handful of times. CDR3 DNA sequence: TGTGCCAGCAGCGTGGCCGGGACAGGGGGTTACGAGCAGTACTTC. This gives the protein CASSVAGTGGYEQYF. The genes are TRBV7-3 and TRBJ2-7; TRBD1 agrees at 11 bases. The CDR3 is 15 residues long. The trim removed 5 bases at V and 4 bases at J, leaving 7 bases unmatched. Looked up from germline, CDR1 is SGHTA and CDR2 is FQGTGA.

The count of this clone is one. J is TRBJ2-1 and V is TRBV6-5, with 9 bases fitting TRBD1. Germline V gives CDR1 MNHEY, CDR2 SVGAGI. The J segment lost 12 bases and the V segment lost 4 bases, leaving 4 bases of the junction unmatched. CDR3 size: 12 residues. CDR3 loop: CASSSTGGTQFF. The CDR3 DNA sequence: TGTGCCAGCAGTTCGACAGGGGGTACGCAGTTCTTC.

This clone appeared a single time. V and J are TRBV5-1 and TRBJ2-4; 11 bases map to TRBD2. Trimming cost V 0 bases and J 0 bases; bases outside gene matches: 8. Germline assignment: CDR1 SGHRS and CDR2 YFSETQ. The CDR3 is made up of 19 amino acids. CDR3 DNA sequence: TGCGCCAGCAGCTTGGGGGCCGGGACTAGCGGCCTAGCCAAAAACATTCAGTACTTC. Amino acid sequence: CASSLGAGTSGLAKNIQYF.

The chain combines TRBV14 with TRBJ1-6; D might be TRBD1 (6 bases). The CDR3 totals 12 residues. Trimming left V 4 bases short and J 9 bases short, with 7 bases between. Germline V gives CDR1 SGHDN, CDR2 FVKESK. In nucleotides, the CDR3 is TGTGCCAGCAGCCCAGGGGTTTCACCCCTCCACTTT. Its protein is CASSPGVSPLHF.

This clone was seen once. This rearrangement joins TRBV28 to TRBJ2-3; D possibly corresponds to TRBD2 (5 bases). The germline gives CDR1 MDHEN, CDR2 SYDVKM. CDR3 size: 15 residues. The ends were cut back, 4 bases at V and 0 bases at J, with 11 bases in the middle. The DNA for the CDR3 is TGTGCCAGCAGTTCGCGGAGGCCTAGCACAGATACGCAGTATTTT. Translating it yields CASSSRRPSTDTQYF.

This CDR3 reads CATSDVGTLSNEQFF. In DNA, the CDR3 is TGTGCCACCAGTGATGTTGGGACACTTTCAAATGAGCAGTTCTTC. This chain links TRBV24-1 with TRBJ2-1, with D tentatively TRBD1 (6 bases). V lost 3 bases, J lost 7 bases, and 15 bases lay in between. The germline V gene has CDR1 KGHDR and CDR2 SFDVKD. This CDR3 has 15 residues.

This chain uses TRBV7-9 with TRBJ1-1, with 8 bases lining up with TRBD1. Trimming took 3 bases from V and 1 from J; bases not matched to a gene: 13. The germline gives CDR1 SEHNR, CDR2 FQNEAQ (reference sequence). CDR3 length: 18 residues. The CDR3 loop reads CASSLRTGSPLRNTEAFF. CDR3 bases: TGTGCCAGCAGCTTGAGGACAGGGAGCCCTCTGAGGAACACTGAAGCTTTCTTT.

This clone was counted once. V usage is TRBV10-3 and J usage is TRBJ1-6; 8 nucleotides agree with TRBD1. The CDR3 is made up of 15 amino acids. The V and J ends lost 0 bases and 7 bases, in that order; junction bases with no gene match: 2. Germline CDR1 and CDR2: ENHRY and SYGVKD. CDR3 sequence (DNA): TGTGCCATCAGTGAGTCCGACAGGGGAAATTCACCCCTCCACTTT. This sequence encodes CAISESDRGNSPLHF.

This clone occurred once. V and J are TRBV5-1 and TRBJ2-6; D is undetermined. With 0 bases removed from V and 0 bases from J, the gap between germline ends came to 10 bases. CDR1 is SGHRS, CDR2 YFSETQ, per germline. This CDR3 region has 17 residues. The CDR3 nucleotides read TGCGCCAGCAGCTTGGCCAAAATGGCCTCTGGGGCCAACGTCCTGACTTTC. As protein: CASSLAKMASGANVLTF.

This chain joins TRBV2 and TRBJ2-5; possible D gene TRBD1, 6 bases. There are 15 residues in the CDR3. Trimming took 6 bases from V and 5 from J, leaving 19 bases between them. Germline V CDR1 and CDR2: SNHLY, FYNNEI. CDR3 sequence: CASSPSQGRGETQYF. CDR3 coding DNA: TGTGCCAGCAGCCCATCACAGGGTCGGGGTGAGACCCAGTACTTC.

This chain links TRBV5-1 with TRBJ2-2; TRBD2 aligns across 10 bases. The CDR3 is 13 residues long. Per germline, CDR1 SGHRS and CDR2 YFSETQ. V lost 4 bases, J lost 17 bases, and 11 bases stayed unmatched. The CDR3 coding sequence is TGCGCCAGCAGCGGGGACGTCGGGACTAGCGACTTTTTT. It is translated as CASSGDVGTSDFF.

This rearrangement joins TRBV6-5 to TRBJ1-2; possibly TRBD1 for D (6 bases). The CDR3 is 15 residues long. Germline V gene sequence: CDR1 MNHEY, CDR2 SVGAGI. V dropped 4 bases and J dropped 2 bases, with 14 bases sitting between them. The CDR3 bases are TGTGCCAGCAGTTCCGGGACAAACACAAACTATGGCTACACCTTC. Translating gives CASSSGTNTNYGYTF.

The J gene is TRBJ2-2, the V gene TRBV19; no firm D call. CDR3 length equals 14 residues. Germline CDR1 reads LNHDA; CDR2 reads SQIVND (reference sequence). The V end was cut by 2 bases, the J end by 0 bases, with 4 bases between. CDR3 coding DNA: TGTGCCAGTAGTATAACGGCGAACACCGGGGAGCTGTTTTTT. This sequence encodes CASSITANTGELFF.

The chain is built from TRBV6-6 and TRBJ2-4; possible D gene TRBD2, 6 bases. In germline, CDR1 is MNHNY, CDR2 SVGAGI (reference sequence). Trimming stripped 10 bases from V and 8 bases from J, with 12 bases between. CDR3 length: 11 amino acids. The CDR3 reads CATGTGDIQYF. For the CDR3, the DNA is TGTGCCACCGGAACGGGGGACATTCAGTACTTC.

The chain uses TRBV24-1 and TRBJ2-2; TRBD2 aligns across 12 bases. The germline gives CDR1 KGHDR, CDR2 SFDVKD. With V trimmed by 7 bases and J by 1 base, 6 bases remained unmatched. The CDR3 is made up of 17 amino acids. CDR3 in DNA: TGTGCCACCAGCCTAGCGGGAGGGCCAGGGAACACCGGGGAGCTGTTTTTT. This translates into CATSLAGGPGNTGELFF.

About this clone: At one end, the junction sequence differs from germline, possibly due to a read error. The genes are TRBV3-1 (or the pseudogene TRBV3-2) and TRBJ1-4, with 7 bases that match TRBD1. There are 16 residues in the CDR3. CDR1 and CDR2 from the germline V gene are LGHDT and YNNKEL (reference sequence). The CDR3, as DNA: TGTGCCAGCGGCCATCTCCGGGACAGCTTTAATGAAAAACTGTTTTTT. It is translated as CASGHLRDSFNEKLFF.

V and J are TRBV19 and TRBJ2-3, with no clear D. The germline gives CDR1 LNHDA, CDR2 SQIVND (reference sequence). The ends were cut back, 7 bases at V and 2 bases at J, with 7 bases in the middle. This CDR3 region has 12 residues. CDR3 sequence reads: CASNGFTDTQYF. The CDR3 DNA reads TGTGCCAGTAATGGCTTCACAGATACGCAGTATTTT.

The chain links TRBV5-6 to TRBJ2-3; 9 bases match TRBD2. The V gene's germline CDR1 is SGHDT and CDR2 YYEEEE. The CDR3 is 16 amino acids. The ends lost 6 bases at V and 1 base at J; junction bases unmatched: 9. The CDR3: CASTETSGSRTDTQYF. CDR3 DNA sequence: TGTGCCAGCACCGAGACTAGCGGCTCCCGCACAGATACGCAGTATTTT.